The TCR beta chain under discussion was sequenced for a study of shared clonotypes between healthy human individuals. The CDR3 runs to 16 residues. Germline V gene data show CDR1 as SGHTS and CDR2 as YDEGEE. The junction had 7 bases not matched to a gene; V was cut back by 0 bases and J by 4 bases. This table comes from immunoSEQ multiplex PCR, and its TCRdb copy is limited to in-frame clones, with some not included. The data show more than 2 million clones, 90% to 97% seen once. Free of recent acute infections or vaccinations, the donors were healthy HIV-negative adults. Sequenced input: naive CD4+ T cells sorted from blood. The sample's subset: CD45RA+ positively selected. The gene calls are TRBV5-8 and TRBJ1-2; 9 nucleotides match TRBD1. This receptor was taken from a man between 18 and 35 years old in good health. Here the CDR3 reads CASSLGLGQGGYGYTF. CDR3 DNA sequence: TGTGCCAGCAGCTTGGGACTGGGACAGGGAGGCTATGGCTACACCTTC.